The T cell receptor beta chain under discussion was sequenced for a study of T-cell memory formation after mild COVID-19. A single record per CDR3 protein comes from TCRdb applying MiXCR to the 5' RACE reads. The sample holds hundreds of thousands of distinct CDR3 sequences; roughly 17% are singletons and the top ten take about 8.1%. CDR1 is MNHEY, CDR2 SMNVEV, per germline (reference sequence). V was pared by 4 bases and J by 8 bases, with 8 bases of the junction left unmatched. The CDR3 length is 16 residues. The receptor was isolated from an adult woman who had mild COVID-19 (a few samples of this study predate the infection). Cell type and time point are not known. The chain joins TRBV27 to TRBJ2-1; 13 nucleotides match TRBD2. The specimen was PBMCs or a T cell subset sorted from them (not recorded which). The CDR3 is CASSSLLAGGVDEQFF. In nucleotides, the CDR3 is TGTGCCAGCAGTTCGCTACTAGCGGGAGGGGTGGATGAGCAGTTCTTC.